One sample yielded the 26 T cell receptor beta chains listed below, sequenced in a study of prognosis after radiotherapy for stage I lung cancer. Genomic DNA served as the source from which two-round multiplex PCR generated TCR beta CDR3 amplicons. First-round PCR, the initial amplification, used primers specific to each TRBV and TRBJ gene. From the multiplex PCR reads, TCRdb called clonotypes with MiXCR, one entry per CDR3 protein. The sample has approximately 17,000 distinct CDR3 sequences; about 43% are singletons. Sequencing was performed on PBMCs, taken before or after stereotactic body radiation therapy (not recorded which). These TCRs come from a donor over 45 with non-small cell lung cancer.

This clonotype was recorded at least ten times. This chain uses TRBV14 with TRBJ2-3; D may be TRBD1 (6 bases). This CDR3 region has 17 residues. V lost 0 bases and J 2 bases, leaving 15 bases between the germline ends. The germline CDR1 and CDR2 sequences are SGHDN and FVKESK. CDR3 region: CASSQDVGQRITDTQYF. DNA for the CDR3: TGTGCCAGCAGCCAAGATGTAGGACAGAGAATCACAGATACGCAGTATTTT.

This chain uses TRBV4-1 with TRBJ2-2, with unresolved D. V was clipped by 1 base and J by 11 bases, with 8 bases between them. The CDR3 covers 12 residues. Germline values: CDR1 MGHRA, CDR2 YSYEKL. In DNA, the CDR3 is TGCGCCAGCAGCCAAGGGATGTCAGAGCTGTTTTTT. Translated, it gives CASSQGMSELFF.

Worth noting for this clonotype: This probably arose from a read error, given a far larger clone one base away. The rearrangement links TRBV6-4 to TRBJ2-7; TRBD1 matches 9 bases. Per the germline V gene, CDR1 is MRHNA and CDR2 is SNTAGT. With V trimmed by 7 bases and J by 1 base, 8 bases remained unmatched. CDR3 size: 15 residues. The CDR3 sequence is CASTGQGSLSYEQYF. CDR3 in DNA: TGTGCCAGCACAGGACAGGGGTCGCTTTCCTACGAGCAGTACTTC.

The CDR3 is CASRVTANTGELFF. The CDR3 DNA sequence: TGTGCCAGCAGAGTGACAGCAAACACCGGGGAGCTGTTTTTT. The chain has TRBV6-2 or TRBV6-3 and TRBJ2-2; perhaps TRBD1 as D (5 bases). The ends were cut back, 6 bases at V and 2 bases at J, with 10 bases in the middle. Germline V CDR1 and CDR2: MNHEY, SVGEGT. This CDR3 has 14 amino acids.

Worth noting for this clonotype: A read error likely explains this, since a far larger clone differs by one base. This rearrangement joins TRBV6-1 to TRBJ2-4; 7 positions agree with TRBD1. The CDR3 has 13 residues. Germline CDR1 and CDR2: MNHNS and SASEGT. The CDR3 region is CASRLSTGSEQLF. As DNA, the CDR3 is TGTGCCAGCAGGCTATCGACAGGGAGTGAGCAGCTCTTC.

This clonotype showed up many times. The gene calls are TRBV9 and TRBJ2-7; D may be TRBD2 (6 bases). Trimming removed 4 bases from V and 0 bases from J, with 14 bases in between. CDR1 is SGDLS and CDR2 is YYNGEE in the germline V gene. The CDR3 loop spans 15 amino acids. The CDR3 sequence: CASSPSGLSSYEQYF. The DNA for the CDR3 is TGTGCCAGCAGCCCAAGCGGGCTAAGCTCCTACGAGCAGTACTTC.

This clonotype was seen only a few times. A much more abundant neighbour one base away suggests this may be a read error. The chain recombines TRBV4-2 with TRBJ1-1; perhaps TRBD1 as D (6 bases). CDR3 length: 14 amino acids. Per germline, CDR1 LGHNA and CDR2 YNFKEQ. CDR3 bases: TGTGCCGGCAGTCGGGACACCTCGAACACTGAAGCTTTCTTT. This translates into CAGSRDTSNTEAFF.

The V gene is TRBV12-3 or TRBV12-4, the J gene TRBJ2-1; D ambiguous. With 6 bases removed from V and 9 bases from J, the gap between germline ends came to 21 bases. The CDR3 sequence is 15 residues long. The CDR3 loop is CASSLRWQLGGEQFF. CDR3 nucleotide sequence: TGTGCCAGCAGCCTAAGGTGGCAGCTTGGTGGTGAGCAGTTCTTC.

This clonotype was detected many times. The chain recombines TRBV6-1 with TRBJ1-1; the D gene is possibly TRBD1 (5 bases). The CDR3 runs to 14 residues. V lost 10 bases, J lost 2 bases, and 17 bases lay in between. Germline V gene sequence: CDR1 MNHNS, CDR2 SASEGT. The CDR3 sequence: CATSWGEYNTEAFF. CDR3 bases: TGTGCCACCTCATGGGGGGAATACAACACTGAAGCTTTCTTT.

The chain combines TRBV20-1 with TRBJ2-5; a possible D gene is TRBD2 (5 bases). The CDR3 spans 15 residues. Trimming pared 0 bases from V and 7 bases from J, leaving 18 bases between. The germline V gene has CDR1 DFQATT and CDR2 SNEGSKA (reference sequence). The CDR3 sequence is CSAREFRTYLGTQYF. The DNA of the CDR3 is TGCAGTGCTAGAGAGTTTAGGACTTATCTAGGGACCCAGTACTTC.

CDR3 sequence (DNA): TGTGCCAGTACCAATTTCGGCTACGAGCAGTACTTC. Amino acid sequence: CASTNFGYEQYF. The genes are TRBV6-1 and TRBJ2-7; no definite D call. The V end was cut by 9 bases, the J end by 3 bases, with 12 bases between. The CDR3 spans 12 residues. CDR1 MNHNS and CDR2 SASEGT come from the germline V gene.

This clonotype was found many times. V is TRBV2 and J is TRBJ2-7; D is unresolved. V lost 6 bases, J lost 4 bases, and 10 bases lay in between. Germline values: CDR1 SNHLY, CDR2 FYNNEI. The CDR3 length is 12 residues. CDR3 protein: CASRRDSYEQYF. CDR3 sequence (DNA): TGTGCCAGCAGGAGAGACTCGTACGAGCAGTACTTC.

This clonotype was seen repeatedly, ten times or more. The CDR3 DNA follows: TGTGCCAGCAGTGAAGTTGGGGGCTCAGGGGGCCGGGAAAACATTCAGTACTTC. Protein: CASSEVGGSGGRENIQYF. The chain has TRBV6-1 and TRBJ2-4; the match to TRBD1 covers 8 bases. Germline V CDR1 and CDR2: MNHNS, SASEGT. The V segment lost 1 base and the J segment 5 bases; nucleotides outside the gene matches: 13. The CDR3 totals 18 residues.

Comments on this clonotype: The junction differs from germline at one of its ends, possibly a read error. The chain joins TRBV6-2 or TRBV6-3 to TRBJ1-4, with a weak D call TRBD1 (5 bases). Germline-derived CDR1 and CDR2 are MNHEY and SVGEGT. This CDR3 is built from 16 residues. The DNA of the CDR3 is TGTGACAGCAGTTCCCACAGGTCGGCAACTAATGAAAAACTGTTTTTT. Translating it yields CDSSSHRSATNEKLFF.

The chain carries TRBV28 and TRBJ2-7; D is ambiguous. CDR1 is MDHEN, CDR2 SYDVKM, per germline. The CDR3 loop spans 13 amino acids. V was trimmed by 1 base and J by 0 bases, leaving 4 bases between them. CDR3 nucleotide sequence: TGTGCCAGCAGTTTATATGACTCCTACGAGCAGTACTTC. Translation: CASSLYDSYEQYF.

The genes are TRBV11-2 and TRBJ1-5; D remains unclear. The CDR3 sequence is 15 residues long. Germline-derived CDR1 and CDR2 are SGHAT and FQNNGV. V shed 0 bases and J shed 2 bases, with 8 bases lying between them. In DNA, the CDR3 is TGTGCCAGCAGCTTAGAAGGGAATGGCAATCAGCCCCAGCATTTT. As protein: CASSLEGNGNQPQHF.

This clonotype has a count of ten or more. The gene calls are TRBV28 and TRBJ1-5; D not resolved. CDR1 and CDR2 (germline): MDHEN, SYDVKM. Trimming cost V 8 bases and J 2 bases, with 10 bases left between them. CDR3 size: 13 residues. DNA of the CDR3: TGTGCCAGCCAAATTCCAGGCAATCAGCCCCAGCATTTT. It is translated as CASQIPGNQPQHF.

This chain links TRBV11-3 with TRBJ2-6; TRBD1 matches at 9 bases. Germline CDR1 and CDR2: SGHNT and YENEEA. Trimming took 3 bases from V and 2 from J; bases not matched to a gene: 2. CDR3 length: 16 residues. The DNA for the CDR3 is TGTGCCAGCAGCTTGAGGACAGGGGCTGGGGCCAACGTCCTGACTTTC. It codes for CASSLRTGAGANVLTF.

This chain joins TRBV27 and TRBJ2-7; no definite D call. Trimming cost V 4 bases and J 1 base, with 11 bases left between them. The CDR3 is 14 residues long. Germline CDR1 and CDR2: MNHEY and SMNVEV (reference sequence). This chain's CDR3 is CASSSYAKSYEQYF. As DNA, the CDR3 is TGTGCCAGCAGTTCGTACGCGAAGTCCTACGAGCAGTACTTC.

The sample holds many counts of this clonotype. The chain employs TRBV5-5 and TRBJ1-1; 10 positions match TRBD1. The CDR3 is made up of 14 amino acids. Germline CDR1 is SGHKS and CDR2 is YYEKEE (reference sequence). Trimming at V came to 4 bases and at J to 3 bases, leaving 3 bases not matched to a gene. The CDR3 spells CASSRGQGDTEAFF. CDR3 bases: TGTGCCAGCAGCCGAGGACAGGGGGACACTGAAGCTTTCTTT. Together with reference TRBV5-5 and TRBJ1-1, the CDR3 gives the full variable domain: DAGVTQSPTHLIKTRGQQVTLRCSPISGHKSVSWYQQVLGQGPQFIFQYYEKEERGRGNFPDRFSARQFPNYSSELNVNALLLGDSALYLCASSRGQGDTEAFFGQGTRLTVV.

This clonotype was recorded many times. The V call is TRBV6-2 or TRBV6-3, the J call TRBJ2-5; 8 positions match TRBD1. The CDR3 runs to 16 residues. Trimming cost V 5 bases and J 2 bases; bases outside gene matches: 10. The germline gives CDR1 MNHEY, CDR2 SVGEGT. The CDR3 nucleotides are TGTGCCAGCAGTGGAAGGACAGGGCCCCTTCAAGAGACCCAGTACTTC. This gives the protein CASSGRTGPLQETQYF.

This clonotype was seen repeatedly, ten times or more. As DNA, the CDR3 is TGTGCCAGCAGTCCCCCCCCCAGCGGGGGCTACAATGAGCAGTTCTTC. It yields the protein CASSPPPSGGYNEQFF. The chain links TRBV28 to TRBJ2-1; TRBD2 matches at 8 bases. The CDR3 length is 16 residues. Losses at the gene ends were 5 bases for V and 3 bases for J; bases not matched to a gene: 9. Germline-derived CDR1 and CDR2 are MDHEN and SYDVKM.

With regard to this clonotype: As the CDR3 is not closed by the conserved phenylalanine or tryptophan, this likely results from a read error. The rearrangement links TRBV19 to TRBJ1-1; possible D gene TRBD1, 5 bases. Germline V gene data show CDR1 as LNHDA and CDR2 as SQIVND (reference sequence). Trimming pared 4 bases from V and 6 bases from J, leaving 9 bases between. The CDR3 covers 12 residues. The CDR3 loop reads CASSNEGAEAFS. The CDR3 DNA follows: TGTGCCAGTAGTAATGAAGGGGCTGAAGCTTTCTCT.

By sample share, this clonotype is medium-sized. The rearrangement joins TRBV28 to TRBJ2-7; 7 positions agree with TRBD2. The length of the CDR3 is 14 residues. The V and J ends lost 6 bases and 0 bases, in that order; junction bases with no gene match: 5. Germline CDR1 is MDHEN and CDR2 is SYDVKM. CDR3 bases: TGTGCCAGCAGATGGGGCGGGAGCTCCTACGAGCAGTACTTC. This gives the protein CASRWGGSSYEQYF.

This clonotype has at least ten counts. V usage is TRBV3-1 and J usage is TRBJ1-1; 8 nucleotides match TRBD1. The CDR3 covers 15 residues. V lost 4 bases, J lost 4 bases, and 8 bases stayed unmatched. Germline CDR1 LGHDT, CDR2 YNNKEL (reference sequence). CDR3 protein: CASSPQGQGSTEAFF. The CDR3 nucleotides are TGTGCCAGCAGCCCTCAAGGACAGGGAAGCACTGAAGCTTTCTTT. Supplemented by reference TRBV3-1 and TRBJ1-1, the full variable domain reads DTAVSQTPKYLVTQMGNDKSIKCEQNLGHDTMYWYKQDSKKFLKIMFSYNNKELIINETVPNRFSPKSPDKAHLNLHINSLELGDSAVYFCASSPQGQGSTEAFFGQGTRLTVV.

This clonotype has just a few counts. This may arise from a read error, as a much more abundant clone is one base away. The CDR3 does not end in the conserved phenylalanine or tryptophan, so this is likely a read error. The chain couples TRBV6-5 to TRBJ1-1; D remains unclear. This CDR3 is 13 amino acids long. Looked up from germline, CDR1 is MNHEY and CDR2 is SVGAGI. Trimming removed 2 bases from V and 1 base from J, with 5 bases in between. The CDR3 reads CASSYGQNTEAFL. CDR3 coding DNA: TGTGCCAGCAGTTACGGGCAGAACACTGAAGCTTTCCTT.